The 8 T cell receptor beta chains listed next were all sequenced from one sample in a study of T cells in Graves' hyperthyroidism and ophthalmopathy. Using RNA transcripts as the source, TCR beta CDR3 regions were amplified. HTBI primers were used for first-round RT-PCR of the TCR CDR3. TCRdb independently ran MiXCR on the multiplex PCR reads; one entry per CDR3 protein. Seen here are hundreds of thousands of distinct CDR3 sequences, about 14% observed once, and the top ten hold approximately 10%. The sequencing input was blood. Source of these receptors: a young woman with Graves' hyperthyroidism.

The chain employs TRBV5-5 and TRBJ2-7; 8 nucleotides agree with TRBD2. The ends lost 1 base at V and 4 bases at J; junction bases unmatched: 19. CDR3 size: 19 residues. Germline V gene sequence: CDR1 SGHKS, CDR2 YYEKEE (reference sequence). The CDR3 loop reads CASSLSKFRERELTYEQYF. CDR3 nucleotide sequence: TGTGCCAGCAGCTTGTCGAAGTTCCGGGAGCGGGAGCTTACGTACGAGCAGTACTTC.

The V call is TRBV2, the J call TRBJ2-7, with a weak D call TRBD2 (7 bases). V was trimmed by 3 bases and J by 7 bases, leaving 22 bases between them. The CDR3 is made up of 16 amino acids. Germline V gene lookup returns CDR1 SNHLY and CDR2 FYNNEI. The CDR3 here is CASSDGGLTLLVEQYF. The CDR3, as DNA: TGTGCCAGCAGTGACGGGGGGCTCACCCTTTTGGTAGAGCAGTACTTC.

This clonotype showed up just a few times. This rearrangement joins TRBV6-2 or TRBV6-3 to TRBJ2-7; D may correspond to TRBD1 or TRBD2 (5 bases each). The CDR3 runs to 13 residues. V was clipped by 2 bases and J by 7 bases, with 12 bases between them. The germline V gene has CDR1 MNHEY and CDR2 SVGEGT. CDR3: CASSYGDGTEQYF. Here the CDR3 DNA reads TGTGCCAGCAGTTACGGGGACGGTACGGAGCAGTACTTC.

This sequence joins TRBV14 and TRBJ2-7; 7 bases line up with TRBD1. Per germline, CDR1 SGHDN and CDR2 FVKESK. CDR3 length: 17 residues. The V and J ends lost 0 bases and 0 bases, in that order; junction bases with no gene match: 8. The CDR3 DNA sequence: TGTGCCAGCAGCCAAGATTGGCAGGGACAGAGCTCCTACGAGCAGTACTTC. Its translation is CASSQDWQGQSSYEQYF.

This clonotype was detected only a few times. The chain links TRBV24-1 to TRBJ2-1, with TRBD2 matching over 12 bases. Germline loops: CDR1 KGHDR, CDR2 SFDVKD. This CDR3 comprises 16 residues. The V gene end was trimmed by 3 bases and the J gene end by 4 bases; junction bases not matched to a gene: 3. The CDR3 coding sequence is TGTGCCACCAGTGATACCCTAGCGGGAGGGTACAATGAGCAGTTCTTC. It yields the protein CATSDTLAGGYNEQFF.

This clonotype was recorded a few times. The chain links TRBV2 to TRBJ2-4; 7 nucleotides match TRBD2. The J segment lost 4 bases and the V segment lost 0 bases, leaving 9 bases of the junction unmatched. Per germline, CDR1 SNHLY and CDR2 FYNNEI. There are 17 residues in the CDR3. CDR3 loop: CASSEALLGGKKNIQYF. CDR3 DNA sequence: TGTGCCAGCAGTGAAGCGCTTCTGGGAGGGAAGAAAAACATTCAGTACTTC.

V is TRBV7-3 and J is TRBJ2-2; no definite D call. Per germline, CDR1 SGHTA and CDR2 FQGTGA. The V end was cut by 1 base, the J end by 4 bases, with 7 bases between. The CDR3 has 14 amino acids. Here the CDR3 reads CASSLSPSTGELFF. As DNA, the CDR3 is TGTGCCAGCAGCTTAAGTCCGAGCACCGGGGAGCTGTTTTTT.

The CDR3 DNA sequence: TGTGCCAGCAGTTACCACGGGGCCTTCTCCTACGAGCAGTACTTC. Amino acid sequence: CASSYHGAFSYEQYF. V gene TRBV6-5 combines with J gene TRBJ2-7; tentatively, D is TRBD1 or TRBD2 (5 bases each). V lost 2 bases and J 0 bases, leaving 11 bases between the germline ends. The CDR3 is made up of 15 amino acids. Germline CDR1 MNHEY, CDR2 SVGAGI.